This TCR beta chain was profiled in a study of cytotoxic CD8 clonotypes in ibrutinib-treated CLL. Whole-study context: Sequencing produced an average of around 250,000 productive templates and approximately 100,000 productive rearrangements per sample. Study results and caveats: There were few public clonotypes, and on treatment they contracted or stayed stable. Upon ibrutinib response clonality rose, and upon progression it fell back toward baseline.

Of note for this clone: The antigen is not known.

The CDR3 extends over 16 amino acids. The germline V gene has CDR1 KGHSH and CDR2 LQKENI. Trimming shortened V by 3 bases and J by 0 bases, and 9 bases separated the two germline ends. Method: immunoSEQ multiplex PCR; TCRdb's copy keeps in-frame clones and lacks some. Of some 28,000 clones listed, around 52% were seen once; the top ten hold less than 6%. PBMCs that had been cryopreserved were the source of roughly 2 micrograms of genomic DNA for TCR beta libraries. Specimen: PBMCs, collected before ibrutinib treatment. The sequence came from a human donor with chronic lymphocytic leukemia. The rearrangement links TRBV18 to TRBJ1-6; D remains unclear. CDR3 in amino acids: CASSPVPSSYNSPLHF. The DNA of the CDR3 is TGTGCCAGCTCACCTGTCCCTAGCTCCTATAATTCACCCCTCCACTTT.